This T cell receptor beta chain was obtained from a study of cytomegalovirus exposure and HLA in healthy donors. The study, taken as a whole, reports: A later analysis linked a missense DCLRE1C variant to TCR beta V- and J-gene trimming. Most CMV-associated TCR beta chains appeared HLA-restricted in a later analysis.

The CDR3 contains 15 residues. The trim removed 0 bases at V and 6 bases at J, leaving 8 bases unmatched. Germline V CDR1 and CDR2: SGHNT, YYREEE (reference sequence). Note on this clone: Its antigen is currently unknown.

Both 60 Vbeta primers and 13 Jbeta primers went into the PCR. Produced via immunoSEQ multiplex PCR; TCRdb's table is partial and in-frame only. The table includes 180,000 or so clones, 80% detected once. The TCR originated in a woman between 25 and 40 years old in good health and CMV-seronegative. The chain is built from TRBV5-4 and TRBJ2-7; 8 positions match TRBD2. Sequenced: PBMCs. For the CDR3, the DNA is TGTGCCAGCAGCTTGGTTTCGGGGGGGCCCCCCGAGCAGTACTTC. Translating gives CASSLVSGGPPEQYF.